The present TCR beta chain was sequenced within a study of cytomegalovirus exposure and HLA in healthy donors. The V segment lost 4 bases and the J segment 6 bases; nucleotides outside the gene matches: 13. The germline V gene encodes CDR1 KGHSH and CDR2 LQKENI. This CDR3 has 16 residues. PCR used 60 Vbeta primers and 13 Jbeta primers. Using immunoSEQ multiplex PCR, the repertoire was profiled, and TCRdb retains in-frame clones only, with some absent. The sample lists under 250,000 clones; 60% to 80% were seen once. This TCR was sampled from a male donor in good health and CMV-seronegative. The specimen was PBMCs. The chain is built from TRBV18 and TRBJ2-7, with 9 bases lining up with TRBD1. The CDR3 DNA sequence: TGTGCCAGCTCACTATACCCGGGACAGGGTCCTGCCGAGCAGTACTTC. It is translated as CASSLYPGQGPAEQYF. The whole variable domain, remainder taken from reference TRBV18 and TRBJ2-7, is NAGVMQNPRHLVRRRGQEARLRCSPMKGHSHVYWYRQLPEEGLKFMVYLQKENIIDESGMPKERFSAEFPKEGPSILRIQQVVRGDSAAYFCASSLYPGQGPAEQYFGPGTRLTVT.